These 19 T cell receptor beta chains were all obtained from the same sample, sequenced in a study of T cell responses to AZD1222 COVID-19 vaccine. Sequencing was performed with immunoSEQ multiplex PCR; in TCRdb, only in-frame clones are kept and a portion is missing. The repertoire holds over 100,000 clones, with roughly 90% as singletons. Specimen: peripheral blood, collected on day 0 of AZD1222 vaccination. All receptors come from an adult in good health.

The CDR3 region has the DNA TGTGCCAGCAGCCAAGATCCGCGACAGAGATCTAGCACAGATACGCAGTATTTT. Protein product: CASSQDPRQRSSTDTQYF. The genes are TRBV3-1 (or the pseudogene TRBV3-2) and TRBJ2-3; D possibly corresponds to TRBD1 (5 bases). Germline V gene sequence: CDR1 LGHDT, CDR2 YNNKEL (reference sequence). CDR3 length: 18 residues. V dropped 0 bases and J dropped 0 bases, with 16 bases sitting between them.

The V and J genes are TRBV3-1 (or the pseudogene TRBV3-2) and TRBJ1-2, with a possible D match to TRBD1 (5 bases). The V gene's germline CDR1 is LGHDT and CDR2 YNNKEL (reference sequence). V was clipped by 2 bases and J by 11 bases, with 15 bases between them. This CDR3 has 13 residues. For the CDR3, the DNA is TGTGCCAGCAGCCAATTGGGACGGAGACAATACACCTTC. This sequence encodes CASSQLGRRQYTF.

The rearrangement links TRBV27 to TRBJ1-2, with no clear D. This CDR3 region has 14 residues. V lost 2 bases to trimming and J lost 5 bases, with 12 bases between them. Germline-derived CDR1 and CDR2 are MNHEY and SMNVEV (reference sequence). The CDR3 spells CASSLTQHVYGYTF. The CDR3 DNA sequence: TGTGCCAGCAGTTTAACTCAACATGTGTATGGCTACACCTTC.

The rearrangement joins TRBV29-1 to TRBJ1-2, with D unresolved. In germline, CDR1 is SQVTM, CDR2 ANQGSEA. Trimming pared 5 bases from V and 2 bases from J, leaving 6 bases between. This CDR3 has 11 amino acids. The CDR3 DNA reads TGCAGCGTTTCAGAAAACTATGGCTACACCTTC. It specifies CSVSENYGYTF. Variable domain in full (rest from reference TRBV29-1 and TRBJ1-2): SAVISQKPSRDICQRGTSLTIQCQVDSQVTMMFWYRQQPGQSLTLIATANQGSEATYESGFVIDKFPISRPNLTFSTLTVSNMSPEDSSIYLCSVSENYGYTFGSGTRLTVV.

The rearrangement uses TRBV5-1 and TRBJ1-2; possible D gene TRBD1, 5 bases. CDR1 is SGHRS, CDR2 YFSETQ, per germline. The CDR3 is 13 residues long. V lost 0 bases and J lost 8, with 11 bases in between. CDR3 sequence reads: CASSLAGRAGYTF. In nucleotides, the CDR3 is TGCGCCAGCAGCTTGGCCGGCAGGGCGGGCTACACCTTC.

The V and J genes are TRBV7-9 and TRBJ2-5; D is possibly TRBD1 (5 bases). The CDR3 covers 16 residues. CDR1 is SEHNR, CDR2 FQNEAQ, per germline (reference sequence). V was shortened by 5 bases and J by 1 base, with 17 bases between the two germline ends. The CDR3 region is CASSNPRTSSQETQYF. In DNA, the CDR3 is TGTGCCAGCAGCAACCCTCGGACAAGCTCCCAAGAGACCCAGTACTTC. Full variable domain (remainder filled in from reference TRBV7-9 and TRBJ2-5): DTGVSQNPRHKITKRGQNVTFRCDPISEHNRLYWYRQTLGQGPEFLTYFQNEAQLEKSRLLSDRFSAERPKGSFSTLEIQRTEQGDSAMYLCASSNPRTSSQETQYFGPGTRLLVL.

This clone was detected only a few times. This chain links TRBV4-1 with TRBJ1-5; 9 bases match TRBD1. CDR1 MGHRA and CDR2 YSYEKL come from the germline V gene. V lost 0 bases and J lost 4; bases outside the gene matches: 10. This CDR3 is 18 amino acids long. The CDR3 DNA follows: TGCGCCAGCAGCCAAGATCTGGGACAGGGAGTTCGGAATCAGCCCCAGCATTTT. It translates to CASSQDLGQGVRNQPQHF.

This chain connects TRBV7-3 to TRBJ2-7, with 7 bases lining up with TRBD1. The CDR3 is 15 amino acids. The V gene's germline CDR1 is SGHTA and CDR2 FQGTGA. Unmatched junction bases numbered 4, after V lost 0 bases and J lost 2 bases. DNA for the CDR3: TGTGCCAGCAGCTTAACGGCAGGGGGAACCTACGAGCAGTACTTC. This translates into CASSLTAGGTYEQYF. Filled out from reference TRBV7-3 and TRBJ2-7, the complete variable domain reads GAGVSQTPSNKVTEKGKYVELRCDPISGHTALYWYRQSLGQGPEFLIYFQGTGAADDSGLPNDRFFAVRPEGSVSTLKIQRTERGDSAVYLCASSLTAGGTYEQYFGPGTRLTVT.

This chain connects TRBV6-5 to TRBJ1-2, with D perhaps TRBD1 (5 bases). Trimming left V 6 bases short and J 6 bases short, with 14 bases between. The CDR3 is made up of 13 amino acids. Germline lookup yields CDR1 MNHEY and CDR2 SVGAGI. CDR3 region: CASRRLWGDGYTF. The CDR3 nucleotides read TGTGCCAGCAGACGACTCTGGGGGGATGGCTACACCTTC.

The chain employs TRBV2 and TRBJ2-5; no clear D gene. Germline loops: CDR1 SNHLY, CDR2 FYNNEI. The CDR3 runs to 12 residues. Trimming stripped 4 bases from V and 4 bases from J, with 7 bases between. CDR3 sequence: CASSGNGETQYF. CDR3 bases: TGTGCCAGCAGTGGAAATGGAGAGACCCAGTACTTC.

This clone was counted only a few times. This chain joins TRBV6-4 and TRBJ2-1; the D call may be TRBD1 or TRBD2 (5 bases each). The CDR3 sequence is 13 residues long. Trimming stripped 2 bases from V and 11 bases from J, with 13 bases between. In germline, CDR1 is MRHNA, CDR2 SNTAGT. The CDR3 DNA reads TGTGCCAGCAGTGACGGTTTCGGGGCCCAGCAGTTCTTC. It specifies CASSDGFGAQQFF.

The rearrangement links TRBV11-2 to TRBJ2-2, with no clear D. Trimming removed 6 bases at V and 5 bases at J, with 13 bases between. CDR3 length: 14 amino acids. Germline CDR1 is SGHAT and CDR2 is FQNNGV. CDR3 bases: TGTGCCAGCAGTCTCCACGGAAAGACCGGGGAGCTGTTTTTT. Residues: CASSLHGKTGELFF. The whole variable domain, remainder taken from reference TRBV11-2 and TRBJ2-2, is EAGVAQSPRYKIIEKRQSVAFWCNPISGHATLYWYQQILGQGPKLLIQFQNNGVVDDSQLPKDRFSAERLKGVDSTLKIQPAKLEDSAVYLCASSLHGKTGELFFGEGSRLTVL.

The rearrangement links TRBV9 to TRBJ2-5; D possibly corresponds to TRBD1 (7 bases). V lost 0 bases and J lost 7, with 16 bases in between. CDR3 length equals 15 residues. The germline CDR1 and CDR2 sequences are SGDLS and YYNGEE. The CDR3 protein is CASSVEGTDGGTQYF. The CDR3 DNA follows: TGTGCCAGCAGCGTAGAAGGGACAGACGGGGGGACCCAGTACTTC.

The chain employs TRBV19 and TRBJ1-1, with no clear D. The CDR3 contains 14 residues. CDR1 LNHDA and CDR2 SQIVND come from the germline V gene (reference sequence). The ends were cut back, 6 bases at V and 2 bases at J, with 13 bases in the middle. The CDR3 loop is CASRPGYSNTEAFF. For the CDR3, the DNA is TGTGCCAGTAGACCGGGCTACTCCAACACTGAAGCTTTCTTT. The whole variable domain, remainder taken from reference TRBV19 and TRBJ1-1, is DGGITQSPKYLFRKEGQNVTLSCEQNLNHDAMYWYRQDPGQGLRLIYYSQIVNDFQKGDIAEGYSVSREKKESFPLTVTSAQKNPTAFYLCASRPGYSNTEAFFGQGTRLTVV.

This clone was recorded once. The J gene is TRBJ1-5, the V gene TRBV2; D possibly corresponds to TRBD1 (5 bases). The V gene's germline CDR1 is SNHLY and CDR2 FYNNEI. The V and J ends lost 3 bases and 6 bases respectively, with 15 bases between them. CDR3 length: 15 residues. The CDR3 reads CASSDSRDRSQPQHF. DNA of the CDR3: TGTGCCAGCAGTGATAGCAGGGATCGATCTCAGCCCCAGCATTTT.

The CDR3 sequence: CASSHGTRNEQFF. As DNA, the CDR3 is TGTGCCAGCAGTCACGGGACACGCAATGAGCAGTTCTTC. The gene calls are TRBV12-3 or TRBV12-4 and TRBJ2-1, with D possibly being TRBD1 (6 bases). The CDR3 runs to 13 residues. Trimming stripped 5 bases from V and 6 bases from J, with 11 bases between.

CDR3 in DNA: TGTGCCAGCCGAAGGAGCAGTGAAAAACTGTTTTTT. This encodes CASRRSSEKLFF. The chain combines TRBV12-3 or TRBV12-4 with TRBJ1-4; D is unclear. The V and J ends lost 8 bases and 7 bases respectively, with 11 bases between them. The CDR3 is 12 amino acids.

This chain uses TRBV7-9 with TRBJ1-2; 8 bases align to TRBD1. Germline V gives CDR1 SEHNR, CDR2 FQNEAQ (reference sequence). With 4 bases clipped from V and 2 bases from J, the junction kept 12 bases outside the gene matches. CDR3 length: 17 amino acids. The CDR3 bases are TGTGCCAGCAGCTCCGATAATTCAGGGGGCGAAAACTATGGCTACACCTTC. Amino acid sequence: CASSSDNSGGENYGYTF. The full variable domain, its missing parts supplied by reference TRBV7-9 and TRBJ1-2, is DTGVSQNPRHKITKRGQNVTFRCDPISEHNRLYWYRQTLGQGPEFLTYFQNEAQLEKSRLLSDRFSAERPKGSFSTLEIQRTEQGDSAMYLCASSSDNSGGENYGYTFGSGTRLTVV.

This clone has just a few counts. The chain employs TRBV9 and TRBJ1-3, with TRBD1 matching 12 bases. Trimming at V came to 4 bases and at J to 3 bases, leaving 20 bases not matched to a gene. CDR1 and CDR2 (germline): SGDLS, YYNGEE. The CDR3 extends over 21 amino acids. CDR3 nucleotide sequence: TGTGCCAGCAGCCAAACAACCGGGACAGGGGGCTCAAGTGCGAGTGGAAACACCATATATTTT. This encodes CASSQTTGTGGSSASGNTIYF.